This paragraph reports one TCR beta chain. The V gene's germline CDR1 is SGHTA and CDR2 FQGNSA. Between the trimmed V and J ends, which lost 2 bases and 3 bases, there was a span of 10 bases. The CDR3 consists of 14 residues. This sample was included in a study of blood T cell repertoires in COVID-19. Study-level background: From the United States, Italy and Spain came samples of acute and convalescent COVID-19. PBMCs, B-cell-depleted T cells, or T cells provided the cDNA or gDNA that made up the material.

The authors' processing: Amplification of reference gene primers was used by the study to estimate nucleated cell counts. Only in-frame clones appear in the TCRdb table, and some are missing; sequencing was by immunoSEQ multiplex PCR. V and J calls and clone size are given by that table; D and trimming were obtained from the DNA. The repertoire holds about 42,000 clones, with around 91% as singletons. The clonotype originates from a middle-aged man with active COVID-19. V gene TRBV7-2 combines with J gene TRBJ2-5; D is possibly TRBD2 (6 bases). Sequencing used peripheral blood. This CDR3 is CASSLRRGEETQYF. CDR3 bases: TGTGCCAGCAGCTTACGGCGGGGTGAAGAGACCCAGTACTTC.